The following is a TCR beta chain sequence with its context. Its antigen is currently unknown. In the PCR, 60 Vbeta and 13 Jbeta primers were used. Per the original data handling: An analysis performed later counted around 86 million unique TCR beta chains (around 9.9 million of them shared). Sequenced by immunoSEQ multiplex PCR; TCRdb stores in-frame clones only, minus some. V and J calls and clone size are given by that table; D and trimming were obtained from the DNA. Here the sample spans hundreds of thousands of clones, approximately 84% being singletons. The CDR3 has 16 residues. V lost 4 bases, J lost 0 bases, and 16 bases lay in between. Per germline, CDR1 SGDLS and CDR2 YYNGEE. This sample stems from a study of cytomegalovirus exposure and HLA in healthy donors. Overall study results and limits: Later on, analysis showed that most CMV-associated TCR beta chains appeared to be HLA-restricted. Whilst most TCR sequences proved rare, a subset of public TCRs occurred across many donors. The study dropped some indistinguishable V segments, TRBV6-2 and TRBV6-3 among them.

This receptor was identified in a woman aged 40 to 55 in good health and CMV-seronegative. The chain employs TRBV9 and TRBJ1-1; D uncertain. The specimen sequenced was PBMCs. CDR3 in DNA: TGTGCCAGCAGCCGAGACACGAATACCGTGAACACTGAAGCTTTCTTT. Translating it yields CASSRDTNTVNTEAFF.